This T cell receptor beta chain stems from a study of blood T cell repertoires in COVID-19. Study-wide background: The origin of the acute and convalescent COVID-19 samples was the United States, Italy and Spain. PBMCs, B-cell-depleted T cells, or T cells provided the cDNA or gDNA that made up the material.

Sequenced by immunoSEQ multiplex PCR; TCRdb stores in-frame clones only, minus some. The sample yields fewer than 250,000 clones, about 80% seen once. Trimming cost V 4 bases and J 8 bases, with 30 bases left between them. CDR1 and CDR2 (germline): SEHNR, FQNEAQ (reference sequence). The CDR3 extends over 19 amino acids. This clonotype originated in a man between 60 and 75 years old with acute or convalescent COVID-19. Sequencing used peripheral blood. The chain carries TRBV7-9 and TRBJ2-1, with D unclear. CDR3 DNA sequence: TGTGCCAGCAGCTCCCTAGGATTAGAAGCGTTAGTAGGTGGCTATGAGCAGTTCTTC. It yields the protein CASSSLGLEALVGGYEQFF.